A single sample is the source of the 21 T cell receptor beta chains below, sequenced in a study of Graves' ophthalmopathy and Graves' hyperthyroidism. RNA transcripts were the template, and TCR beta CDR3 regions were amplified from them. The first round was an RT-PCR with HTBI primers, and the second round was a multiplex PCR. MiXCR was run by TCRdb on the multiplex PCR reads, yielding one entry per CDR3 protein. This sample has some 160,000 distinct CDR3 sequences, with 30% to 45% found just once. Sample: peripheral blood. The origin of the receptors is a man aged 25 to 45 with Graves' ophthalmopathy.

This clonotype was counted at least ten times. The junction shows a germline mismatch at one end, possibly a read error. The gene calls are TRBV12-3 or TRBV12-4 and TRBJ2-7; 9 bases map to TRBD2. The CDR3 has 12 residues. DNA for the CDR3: TGTGCCAGCAGTTTGAGCGGGGGGCCTGCTCACTTC. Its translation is CASSLSGGPAHF.

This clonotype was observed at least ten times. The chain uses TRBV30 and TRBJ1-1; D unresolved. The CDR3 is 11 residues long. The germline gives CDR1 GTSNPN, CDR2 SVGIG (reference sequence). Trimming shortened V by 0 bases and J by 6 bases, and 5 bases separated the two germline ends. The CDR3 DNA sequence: TGTGCCTGGAGTGTTGGGCCTGAAGCTTTCTTT. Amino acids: CAWSVGPEAFF.

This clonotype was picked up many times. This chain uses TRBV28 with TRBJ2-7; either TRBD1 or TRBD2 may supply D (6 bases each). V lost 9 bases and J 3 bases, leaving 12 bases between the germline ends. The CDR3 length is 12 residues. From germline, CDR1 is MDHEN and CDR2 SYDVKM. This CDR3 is CASGGPFYEQYF. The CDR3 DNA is TGTGCCAGTGGGGGGCCCTTCTACGAGCAGTACTTC. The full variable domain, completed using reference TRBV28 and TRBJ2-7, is DVKVTQSSRYLVKRTGEKVFLECVQDMDHENMFWYRQDPGLGLRLIYFSYDVKMKEKGDIPEGYSVSREKKERFSLILESASTNQTSMYLCASGGPFYEQYFGPGTRLTVT.

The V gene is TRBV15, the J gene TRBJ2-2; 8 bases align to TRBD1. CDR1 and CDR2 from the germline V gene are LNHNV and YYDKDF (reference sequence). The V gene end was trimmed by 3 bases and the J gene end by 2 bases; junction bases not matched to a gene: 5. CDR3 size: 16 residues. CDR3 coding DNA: TGTGCCACCAGCAGCGGACAGGGCCGTAACACCGGGGAGCTGTTTTTT. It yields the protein CATSSGQGRNTGELFF.

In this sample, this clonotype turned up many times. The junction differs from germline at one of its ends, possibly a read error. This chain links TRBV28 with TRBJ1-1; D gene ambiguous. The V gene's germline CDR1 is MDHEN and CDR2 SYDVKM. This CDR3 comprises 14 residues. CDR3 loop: CASTLGGARNEASF. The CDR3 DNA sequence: TGTGCCAGCACTCTTGGCGGCGCCCGAAATGAAGCTTCCTTT.

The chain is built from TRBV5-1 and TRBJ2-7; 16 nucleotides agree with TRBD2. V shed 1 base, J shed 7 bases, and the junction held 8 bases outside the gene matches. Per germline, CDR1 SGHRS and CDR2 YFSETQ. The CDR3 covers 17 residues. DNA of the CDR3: TGCGCCAGCAGCTTGCCCGGGACTAGCGGGAGGGCCCGGGAGCAGTACTTC. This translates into CASSLPGTSGRAREQYF.

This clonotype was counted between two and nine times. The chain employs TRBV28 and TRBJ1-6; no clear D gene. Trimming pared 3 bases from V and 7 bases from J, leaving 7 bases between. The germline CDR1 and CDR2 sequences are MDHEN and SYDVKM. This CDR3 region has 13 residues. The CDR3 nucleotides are TGTGCCAGCAGTTTCCGGCAGAATTCACCCCTCCACTTT. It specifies CASSFRQNSPLHF.

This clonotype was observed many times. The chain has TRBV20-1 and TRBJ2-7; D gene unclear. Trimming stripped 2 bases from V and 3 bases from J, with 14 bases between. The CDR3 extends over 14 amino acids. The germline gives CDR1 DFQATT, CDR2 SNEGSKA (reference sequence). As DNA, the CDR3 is TGCAGTGCTAGACCTCCGGGTTACAACTACGAGCAGTACTTC. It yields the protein CSARPPGYNYEQYF.

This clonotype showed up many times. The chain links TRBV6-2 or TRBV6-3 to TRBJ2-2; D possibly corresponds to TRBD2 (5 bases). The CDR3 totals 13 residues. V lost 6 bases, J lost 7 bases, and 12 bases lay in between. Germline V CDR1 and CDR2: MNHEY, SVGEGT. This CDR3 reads CASSPAGNGELFF. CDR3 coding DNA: TGTGCCAGCAGCCCCGCGGGTAACGGGGAGCTGTTTTTT.

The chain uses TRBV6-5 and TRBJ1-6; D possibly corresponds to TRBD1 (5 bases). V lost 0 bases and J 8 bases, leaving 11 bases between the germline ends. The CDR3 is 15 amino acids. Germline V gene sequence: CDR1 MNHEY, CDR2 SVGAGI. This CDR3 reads CASSYSIPQDSPLHF. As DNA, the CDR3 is TGTGCCAGCAGTTACTCGATCCCACAGGATTCACCCCTCCACTTT.

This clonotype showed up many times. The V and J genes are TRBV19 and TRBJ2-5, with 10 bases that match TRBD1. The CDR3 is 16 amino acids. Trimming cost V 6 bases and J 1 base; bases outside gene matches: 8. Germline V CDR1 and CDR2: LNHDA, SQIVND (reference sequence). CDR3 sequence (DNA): TGTGCCAGTAGGAATCAGGGACAGGGGTCCCAAGAGACCCAGTACTTC. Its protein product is CASRNQGQGSQETQYF.

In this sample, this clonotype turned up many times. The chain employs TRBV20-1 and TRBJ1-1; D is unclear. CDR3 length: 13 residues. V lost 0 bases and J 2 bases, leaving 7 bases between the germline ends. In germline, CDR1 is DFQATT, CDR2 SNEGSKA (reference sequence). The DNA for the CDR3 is TGCAGTGCTAGAGAAGGAGGAAACACTGAAGCTTTCTTT. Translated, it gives CSAREGGNTEAFF.

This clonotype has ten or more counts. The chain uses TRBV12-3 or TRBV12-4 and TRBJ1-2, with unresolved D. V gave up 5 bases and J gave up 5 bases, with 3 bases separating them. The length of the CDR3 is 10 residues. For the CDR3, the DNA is TGTGCCAGCAGTCTATATGGCTACACCTTC. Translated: CASSLYGYTF.

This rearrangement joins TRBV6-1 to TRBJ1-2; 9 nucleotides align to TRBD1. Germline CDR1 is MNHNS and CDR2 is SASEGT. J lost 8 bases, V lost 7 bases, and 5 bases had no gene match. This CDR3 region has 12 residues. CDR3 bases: TGTGCCAGCACGGGGACAGGGCAAGGCTACACCTTC. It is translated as CASTGTGQGYTF.

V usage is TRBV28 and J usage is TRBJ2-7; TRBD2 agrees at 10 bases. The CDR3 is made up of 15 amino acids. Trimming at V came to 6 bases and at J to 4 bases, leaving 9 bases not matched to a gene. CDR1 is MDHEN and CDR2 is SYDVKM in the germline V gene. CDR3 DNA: TGTGCCAGCAGAACCCCACTAGCGGGAAGGTACGAGCAGTACTTC. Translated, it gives CASRTPLAGRYEQYF.

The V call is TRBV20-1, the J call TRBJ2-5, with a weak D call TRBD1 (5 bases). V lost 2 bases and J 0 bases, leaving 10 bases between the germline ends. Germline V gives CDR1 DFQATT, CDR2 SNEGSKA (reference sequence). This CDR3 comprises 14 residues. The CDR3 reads CSARQGNYQETQYF. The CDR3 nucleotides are TGCAGTGCTAGACAGGGCAACTACCAAGAGACCCAGTACTTC.

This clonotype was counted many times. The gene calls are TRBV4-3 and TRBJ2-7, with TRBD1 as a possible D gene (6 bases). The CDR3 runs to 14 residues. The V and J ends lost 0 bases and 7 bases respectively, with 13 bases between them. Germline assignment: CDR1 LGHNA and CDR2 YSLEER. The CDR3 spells CASSQDRRGREQYF. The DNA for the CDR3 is TGCGCCAGCAGCCAAGACCGCAGGGGACGGGAGCAGTACTTC.

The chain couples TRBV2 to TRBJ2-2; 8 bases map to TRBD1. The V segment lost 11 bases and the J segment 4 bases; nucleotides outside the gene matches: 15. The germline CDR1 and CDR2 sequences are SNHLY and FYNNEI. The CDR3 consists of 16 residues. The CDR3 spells CAQQRGAGGGTGELFF. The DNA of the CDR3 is TGTGCCCAGCAGCGAGGGGCAGGGGGCGGCACCGGGGAGCTGTTTTTT.

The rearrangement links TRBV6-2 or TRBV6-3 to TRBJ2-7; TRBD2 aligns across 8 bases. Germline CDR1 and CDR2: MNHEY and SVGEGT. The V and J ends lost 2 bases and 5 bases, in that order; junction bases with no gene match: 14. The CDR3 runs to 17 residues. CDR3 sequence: CASSYAPGSGSPHEQYF. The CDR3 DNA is TGTGCCAGCAGTTACGCCCCGGGGAGCGGGAGCCCCCACGAGCAGTACTTC.

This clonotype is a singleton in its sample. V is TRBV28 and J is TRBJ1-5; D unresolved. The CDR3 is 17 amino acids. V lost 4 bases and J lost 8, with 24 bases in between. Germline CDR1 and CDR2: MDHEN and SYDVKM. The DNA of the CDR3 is TGTGCCAGCAGTTCGTTGAGGACCCCGTGGCGATCAAAGCCCCAGCATTTT. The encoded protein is CASSSLRTPWRSKPQHF.

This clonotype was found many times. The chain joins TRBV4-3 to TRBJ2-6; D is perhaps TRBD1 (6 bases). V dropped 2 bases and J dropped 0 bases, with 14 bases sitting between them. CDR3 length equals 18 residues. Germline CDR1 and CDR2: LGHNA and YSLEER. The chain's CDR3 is CASSQFDTGYSGANVLTF. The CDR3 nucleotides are TGCGCCAGCAGCCAATTCGATACAGGGTACTCTGGGGCCAACGTCCTGACTTTC.